This T cell receptor (beta chain) emerged from a study of Ad26.COV2.S vaccination and SARS-CoV-2 variants. This clone turned up a few times. TCRdb keeps only in-frame clones here, not all; method: immunoSEQ multiplex PCR. The profile shows a few hundred thousand clones, 75% to 90% of them singletons. The V gene lost 7 bases and the J gene lost 1 base, with 17 bases spanning the gap. There are 16 residues in the CDR3. Germline V gives CDR1 SEHNR, CDR2 FQNEAQ (reference sequence). Treatment in this sample: around 19 received Ad26.COV2.S at low or high dose, single or two shots; about 5 received placebo; per-sample allocation not given. Sampling happened 63 days after the first vaccine or placebo injection.

The rearrangement joins TRBV7-9 to TRBJ1-5; D call uncertain. This specimen consisted of peripheral blood, obtained in a trial of Ad26.COV2.S vaccine versus placebo. The clonotype was recovered from a person aged 18-65 years who received the Ad26.COV2.S COVID-19 vaccine or a placebo. CDR3 nucleotide sequence: TGTGCCAGCACCCCCCCCAGCCGAAGGAGCAATCAGCCCCAGCATTTT. It specifies CASTPPSRRSNQPQHF.